This T cell receptor beta chain was documented in a study of naive and memory T cell subsets. The study, taken as a whole, reports: The RNA method is potentially sensitive to activation and differentiation changes.

Four PCR rounds used nested alpha and beta constant region primers plus the SP2 primer. Blood and skin TCR RNA was reverse transcribed with alpha and beta constant primers. TCRdb independently ran MiXCR on the 5' RACE reads; one entry per CDR3 protein. The table has about 48,000 distinct CDR3 sequences, approximately 4.5% seen once. An oligonucleotide containing a UMI was ligated to the 3' end of TCR cDNA. Reverse transcription used DNase-treated unsorted total RNA, aiming for roughly 1 to 1,100 ng. In its sample, this clonotype was seen a few times. Its matching antigen is unknown. The CDR3 spans 15 residues. The ends were cut back, 5 bases at V and 3 bases at J, with 17 bases in the middle. CDR1 and CDR2 from the germline V gene are MNHEY and SVGEGT.

The chain links TRBV6-2 or TRBV6-3 to TRBJ2-7, with D tentatively TRBD2 (6 bases). The clonotype comes from a female donor in good health. CDR3 amino acids: CASSESGDLYYEQYF. CDR3 coding DNA: TGTGCCAGCAGTGAAAGTGGGGACTTGTACTACGAGCAGTACTTC.